These 9 T cell receptor beta chains share one sample of origin, sequenced in a study of beta chain features in type 1 diabetes. Expressed TCRB transcripts got sequenced, as all isolated RNA was reverse transcribed. Sequencing used immunoSEQ multiplex PCR; TCRdb keeps in-frame clones, though not all of them. The data show roughly 400,000 clones, roughly 16% seen once. The source material was naive CD4+ T cells from blood. These receptors came from a woman aged 18-29 years in good health.

This clone was counted a few times. The rearrangement uses TRBV30 and TRBJ2-2, with TRBD2 identical over 8 bases. The CDR3 consists of 15 residues. V lost 3 bases and J lost 2; bases outside the gene matches: 5. The V gene's germline CDR1 is GTSNPN and CDR2 SVGIG (reference sequence). The CDR3 loop reads CAWRSGGVNTGELFF. CDR3 sequence (DNA): TGTGCCTGGAGATCGGGAGGGGTCAACACCGGGGAGCTGTTTTTT.

This clone came up a few times. This chain connects TRBV29-1 to TRBJ2-1; 16 nucleotides agree with TRBD2. This CDR3 contains 14 residues. The J segment lost 5 bases and the V segment lost 6 bases, leaving 1 base of the junction unmatched. Per the germline V gene, CDR1 is SQVTM and CDR2 is ANQGSEA. DNA for the CDR3: TGCAGCGTGGGACTAGCGGGAGGGAACAATGAGCAGTTCTTC. It encodes CSVGLAGGNNEQFF.

A few counts support this clone. J is TRBJ2-7 and V is TRBV14; TRBD2 might be the D (5 bases). The CDR3 is made up of 14 amino acids. Germline values: CDR1 SGHDN, CDR2 FVKESK. Trimming stripped 0 bases from V and 7 bases from J, with 13 bases between. CDR3 region: CASSQDLLAEEQYF. The CDR3 DNA sequence: TGTGCCAGCAGCCAAGATCTCCTAGCCGAGGAGCAGTACTTC.

This clone was detected a few times. The chain uses TRBV7-9 and TRBJ2-1; 8 nucleotides line up with TRBD2. The CDR3 totals 14 residues. The junction had 2 bases not matched to a gene; V was cut back by 3 bases and J by 4 bases. Per germline, CDR1 SEHNR and CDR2 FQNEAQ (reference sequence). CDR3 nucleotides: TGTGCCAGCAGCTTCCAGCGGGAGTACAATGAGCAGTTCTTC. Translated: CASSFQREYNEQFF.

Remarks on this clone: Other DNA sequences in the sample encode the same CDR3. The chain has TRBV5-1 and TRBJ1-1, with D unclear. In germline, CDR1 is SGHRS, CDR2 YFSETQ. There are 13 residues in the CDR3. The V gene lost 2 bases and the J gene lost 0 bases, with 5 bases spanning the gap. As DNA, the CDR3 is TGCGCCAGCAGCTTTTCCGTGAACACTGAAGCTTTCTTT. Amino acid sequence: CASSFSVNTEAFF.

The chain carries TRBV11-2 and TRBJ1-1; maybe TRBD1 (5 bases). From germline, CDR1 is SGHAT and CDR2 FQNNGV. The CDR3 sequence is 15 residues long. V lost 0 bases and J 4 bases, leaving 12 bases between the germline ends. CDR3 residues: CASSLEGGTGTEAFF. The DNA of the CDR3 is TGTGCCAGCAGCTTAGAGGGGGGGACGGGCACTGAAGCTTTCTTT.

This clone came up a few times. The chain couples TRBV5-1 to TRBJ2-6; no clear D gene. This CDR3 has 14 residues. Trimming pared 4 bases from V and 2 bases from J, leaving 7 bases between. CDR1 and CDR2 (germline): SGHRS, YFSETQ. The CDR3 DNA sequence: TGCGCCAGCAGCGAGGATGCTGGGGCCAACGTCCTGACTTTC. This codes for CASSEDAGANVLTF.

This clone was seen a few times. The chain employs TRBV15 and TRBJ2-3; 8 bases agree with TRBD1. The germline V gene encodes CDR1 LNHNV and CDR2 YYDKDF (reference sequence). The CDR3 sequence is 15 residues long. The trim removed 9 bases at V and 5 bases at J, leaving 13 bases unmatched. The CDR3 DNA reads TGTGCCACGAACCCTGGACAGGGACTCCTAGATACGCAGTATTTT. It translates to CATNPGQGLLDTQYF.

The chain links TRBV18 to TRBJ1-5, with a tentative D call TRBD1 (5 bases). This CDR3 is built from 12 residues. V dropped 3 bases and J dropped 5 bases, with 5 bases sitting between them. Per the germline V gene, CDR1 is KGHSH and CDR2 is LQKENI. CDR3 protein: CASSPGHQPQHF. The CDR3 DNA reads as TGTGCCAGCTCACCGGGGCATCAGCCCCAGCATTTT.